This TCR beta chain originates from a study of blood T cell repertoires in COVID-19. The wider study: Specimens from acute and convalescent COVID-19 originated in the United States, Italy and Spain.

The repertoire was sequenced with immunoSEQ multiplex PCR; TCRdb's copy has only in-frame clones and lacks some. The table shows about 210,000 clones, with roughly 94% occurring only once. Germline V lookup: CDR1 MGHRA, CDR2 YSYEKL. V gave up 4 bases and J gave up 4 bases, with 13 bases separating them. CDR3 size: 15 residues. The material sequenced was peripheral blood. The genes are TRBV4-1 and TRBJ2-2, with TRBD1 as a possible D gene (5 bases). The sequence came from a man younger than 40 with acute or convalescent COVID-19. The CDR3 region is CASSPKGVVTGELFF. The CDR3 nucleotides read TGCGCCAGCAGCCCAAAAGGGGTTGTCACCGGGGAGCTGTTTTTT.